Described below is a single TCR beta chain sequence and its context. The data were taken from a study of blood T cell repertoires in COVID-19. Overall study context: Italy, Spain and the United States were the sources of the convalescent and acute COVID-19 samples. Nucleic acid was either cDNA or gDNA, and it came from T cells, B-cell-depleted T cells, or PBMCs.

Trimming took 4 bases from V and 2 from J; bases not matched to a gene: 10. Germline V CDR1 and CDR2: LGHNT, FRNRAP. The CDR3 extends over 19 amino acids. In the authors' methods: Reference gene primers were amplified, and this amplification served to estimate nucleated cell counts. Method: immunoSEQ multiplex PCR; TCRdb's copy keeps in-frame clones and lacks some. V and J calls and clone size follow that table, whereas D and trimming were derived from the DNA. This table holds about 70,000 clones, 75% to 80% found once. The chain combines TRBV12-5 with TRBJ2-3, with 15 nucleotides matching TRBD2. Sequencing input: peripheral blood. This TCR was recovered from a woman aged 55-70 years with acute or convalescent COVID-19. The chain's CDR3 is CASGSLRTSGGEYTDTQYF. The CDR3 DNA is TGTGCTAGTGGTTCCTTGAGGACTAGCGGGGGGGAATACACAGATACGCAGTATTTT.